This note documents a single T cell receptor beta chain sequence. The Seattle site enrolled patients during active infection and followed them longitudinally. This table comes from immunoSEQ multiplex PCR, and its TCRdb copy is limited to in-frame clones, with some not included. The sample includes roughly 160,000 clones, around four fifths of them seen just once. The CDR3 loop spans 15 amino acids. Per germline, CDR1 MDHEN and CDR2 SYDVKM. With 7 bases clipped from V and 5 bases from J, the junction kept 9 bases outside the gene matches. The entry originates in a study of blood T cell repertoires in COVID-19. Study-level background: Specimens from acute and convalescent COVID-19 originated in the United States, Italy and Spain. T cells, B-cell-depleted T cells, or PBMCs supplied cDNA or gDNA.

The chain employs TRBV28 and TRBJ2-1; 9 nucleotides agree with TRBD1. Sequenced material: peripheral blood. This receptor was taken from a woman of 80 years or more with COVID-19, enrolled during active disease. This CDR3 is CASIDLTGGHNEQFF. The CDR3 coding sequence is TGTGCCAGCATCGATTTGACAGGGGGGCACAATGAGCAGTTCTTC.